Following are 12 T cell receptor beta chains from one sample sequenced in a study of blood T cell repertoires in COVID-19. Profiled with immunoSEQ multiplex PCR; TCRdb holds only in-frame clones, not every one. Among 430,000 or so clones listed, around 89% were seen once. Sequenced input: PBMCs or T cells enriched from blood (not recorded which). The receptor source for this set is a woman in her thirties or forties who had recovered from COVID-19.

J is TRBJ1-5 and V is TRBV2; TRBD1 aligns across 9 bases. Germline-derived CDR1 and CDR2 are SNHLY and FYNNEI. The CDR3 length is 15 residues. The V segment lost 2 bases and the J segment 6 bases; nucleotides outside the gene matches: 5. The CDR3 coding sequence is TGTGCCAGCAGTGAAACCGGGACAGGGTTTCAGCCCCAGCATTTT. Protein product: CASSETGTGFQPQHF. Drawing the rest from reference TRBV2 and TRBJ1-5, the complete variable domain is EPEVTQTPSHQVTQMGQEVILRCVPISNHLYFYWYRQILGQKVEFLVSFYNNEISEKSEIFDDQFSVERPDGSNFTLKIRSTKLEDSAMYFCASSETGTGFQPQHFGDGTRLSIL.

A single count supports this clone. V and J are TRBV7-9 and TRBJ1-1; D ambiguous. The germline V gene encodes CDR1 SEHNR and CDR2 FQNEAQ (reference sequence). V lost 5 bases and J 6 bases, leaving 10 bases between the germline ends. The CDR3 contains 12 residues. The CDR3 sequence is CASSPFPPEAFF. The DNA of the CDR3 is TGTGCCAGCAGCCCTTTTCCCCCTGAAGCTTTCTTT.

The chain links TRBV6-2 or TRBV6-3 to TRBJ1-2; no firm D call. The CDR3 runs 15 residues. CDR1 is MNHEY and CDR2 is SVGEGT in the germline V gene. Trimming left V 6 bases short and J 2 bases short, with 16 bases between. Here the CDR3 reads CASSLTMGANYGYTF. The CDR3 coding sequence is TGTGCCAGCAGCCTCACTATGGGAGCGAACTATGGCTACACCTTC.

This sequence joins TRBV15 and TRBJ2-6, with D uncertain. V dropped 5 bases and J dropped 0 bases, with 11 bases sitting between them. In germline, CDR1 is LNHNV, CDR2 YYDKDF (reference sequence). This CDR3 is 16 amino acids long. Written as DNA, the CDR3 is TGTGCCACCAGCCCTGATCCCGGCTCTGGGGCCAACGTCCTGACTTTC. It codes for CATSPDPGSGANVLTF.

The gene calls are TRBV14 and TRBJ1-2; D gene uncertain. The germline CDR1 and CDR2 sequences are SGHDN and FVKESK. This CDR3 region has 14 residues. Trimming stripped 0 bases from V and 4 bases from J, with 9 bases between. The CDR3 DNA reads TGTGCCAGCAGCCAAGAAGGCAGGCTCTATGGCTACACCTTC. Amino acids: CASSQEGRLYGYTF.

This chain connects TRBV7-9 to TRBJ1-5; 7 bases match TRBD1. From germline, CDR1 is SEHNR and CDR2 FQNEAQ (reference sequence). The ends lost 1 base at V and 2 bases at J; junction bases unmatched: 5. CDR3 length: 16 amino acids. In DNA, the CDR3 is TGTGCCAGCAGCTTAGGCGACAGGGAGGGCAATCAGCCCCAGCATTTT. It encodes CASSLGDREGNQPQHF. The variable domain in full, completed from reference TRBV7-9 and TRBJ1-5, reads DTGVSQNPRHKITKRGQNVTFRCDPISEHNRLYWYRQTLGQGPEFLTYFQNEAQLEKSRLLSDRFSAERPKGSFSTLEIQRTEQGDSAMYLCASSLGDREGNQPQHFGDGTRLSIL.

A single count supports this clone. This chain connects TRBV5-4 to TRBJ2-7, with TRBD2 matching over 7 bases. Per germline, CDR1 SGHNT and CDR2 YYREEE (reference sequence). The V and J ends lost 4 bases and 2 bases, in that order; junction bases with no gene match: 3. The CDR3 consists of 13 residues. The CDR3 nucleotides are TGTGCCAGCAGCCCCGGGGGGACCTACGAGCAGTACTTC. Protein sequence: CASSPGGTYEQYF.

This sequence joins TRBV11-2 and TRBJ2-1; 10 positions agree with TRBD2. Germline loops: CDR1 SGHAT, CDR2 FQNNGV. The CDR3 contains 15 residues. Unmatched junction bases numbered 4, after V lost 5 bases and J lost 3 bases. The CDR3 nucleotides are TGTGCCAGCAGCCTGACTAGCGGGCGCTACAATGAGCAGTTCTTC. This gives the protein CASSLTSGRYNEQFF.

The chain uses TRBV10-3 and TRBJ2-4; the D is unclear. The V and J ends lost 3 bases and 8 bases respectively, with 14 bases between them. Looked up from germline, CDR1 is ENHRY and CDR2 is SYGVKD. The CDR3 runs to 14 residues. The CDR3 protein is CAISDFPRHHIQYF. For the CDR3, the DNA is TGTGCCATCAGTGATTTCCCACGACATCACATTCAGTACTTC.

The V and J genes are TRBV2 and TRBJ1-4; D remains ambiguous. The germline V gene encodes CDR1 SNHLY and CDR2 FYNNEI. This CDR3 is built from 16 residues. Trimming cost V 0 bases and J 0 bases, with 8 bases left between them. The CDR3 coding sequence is TGTGCCAGCAGTGAAGCCACAGCGGCAACTAATGAAAAACTGTTTTTT. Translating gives CASSEATAATNEKLFF.

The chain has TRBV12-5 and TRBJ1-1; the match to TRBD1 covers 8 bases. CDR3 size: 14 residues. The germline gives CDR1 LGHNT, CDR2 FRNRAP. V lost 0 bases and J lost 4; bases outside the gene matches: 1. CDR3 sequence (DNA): TGTGCTAGTGGTTTGGTACAGGGGGGCACTGAAGCTTTCTTT. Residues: CASGLVQGGTEAFF.

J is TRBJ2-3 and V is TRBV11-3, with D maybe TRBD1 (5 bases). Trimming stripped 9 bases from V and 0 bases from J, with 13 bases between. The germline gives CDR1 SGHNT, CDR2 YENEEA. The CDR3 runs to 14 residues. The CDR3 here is CASSRTSSTDTQYF. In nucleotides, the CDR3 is TGTGCCAGTAGCCGGACATCAAGCACAGATACGCAGTATTTT.